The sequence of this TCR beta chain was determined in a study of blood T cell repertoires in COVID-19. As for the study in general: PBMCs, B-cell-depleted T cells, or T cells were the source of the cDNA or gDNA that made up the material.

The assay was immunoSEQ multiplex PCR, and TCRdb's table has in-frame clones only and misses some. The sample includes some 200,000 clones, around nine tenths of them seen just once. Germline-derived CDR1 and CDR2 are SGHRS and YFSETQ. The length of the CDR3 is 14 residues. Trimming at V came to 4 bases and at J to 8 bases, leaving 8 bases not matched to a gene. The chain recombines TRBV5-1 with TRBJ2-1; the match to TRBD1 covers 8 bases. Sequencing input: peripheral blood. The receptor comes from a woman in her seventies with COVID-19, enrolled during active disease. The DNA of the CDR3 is TGCGCCAGCAGCACAGGACAGGGTATGGATGAGCAGTTCTTC. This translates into CASSTGQGMDEQFF.